Listed here are 23 T cell receptor beta chains from one sample, sequenced in a study of cytomegalovirus exposure and HLA in healthy donors. Vbeta (60) and Jbeta (13) primers were used in the PCR. The protocol was immunoSEQ multiplex PCR, while the TCRdb copy is restricted to in-frame clones and leaves out a portion. The profile shows some 110,000 clones, 70% of them singletons. The sequencing input was PBMCs. All receptors derive from a man aged 25 to 40 in good health and CMV-seropositive.

This clone was recorded a few times. This chain connects TRBV6-1 to TRBJ1-2; TRBD1 is a possible D gene (5 bases). The germline V and J ends were trimmed by 1 base and 6 bases, with 15 bases remaining between them. Looked up from germline, CDR1 is MNHNS and CDR2 is SASEGT. The length of the CDR3 is 15 residues. DNA of the CDR3: TGTGCCAGCAGTGAAGGACGGCCAGGGTGGGATGGCTACACCTTC. Protein: CASSEGRPGWDGYTF.

The chain employs TRBV5-4 and TRBJ1-1, with TRBD1 as a possible D gene (5 bases). Germline CDR1 SGHNT, CDR2 YYREEE (reference sequence). CDR3 length: 12 residues. CDR3 protein: CAFMTANTEAFF. Written as DNA, the CDR3 is TGTGCGTTTATGACAGCGAACACTGAAGCTTTCTTT.

The V gene is TRBV30, the J gene TRBJ2-5, with D possibly being TRBD1 (6 bases). Germline CDR1 and CDR2: GTSNPN and SVGIG (reference sequence). CDR3 length equals 14 residues. V lost 0 bases and J lost 5, with 13 bases in between. This CDR3 reads CAWSVTGYMETQYF. The CDR3 nucleotides read TGTGCCTGGAGTGTAACAGGGTACATGGAGACCCAGTACTTC.

This clone was seen more than once but under ten times. The V call is TRBV2, the J call TRBJ1-1, with 8 bases that match TRBD1. The V segment lost 6 bases and the J segment 3 bases; nucleotides outside the gene matches: 3. CDR1 and CDR2 (germline): SNHLY, FYNNEI. The CDR3 runs 13 residues. CDR3 bases: TGTGCCAGCAGCAGGGGGCCGGACACTGAAGCTTTCTTT. It is translated as CASSRGPDTEAFF. Full variable domain (missing parts from reference TRBV2 and TRBJ1-1): EPEVTQTPSHQVTQMGQEVILRCVPISNHLYFYWYRQILGQKVEFLVSFYNNEISEKSEIFDDQFSVERPDGSNFTLKIRSTKLEDSAMYFCASSRGPDTEAFFGQGTRLTVV.

V gene TRBV28 combines with J gene TRBJ2-1; possible D gene TRBD2, 7 bases. Trimming removed 3 bases from V and 12 bases from J, with 15 bases in between. The CDR3 extends over 13 amino acids. Germline lookup yields CDR1 MDHEN and CDR2 SYDVKM. CDR3 DNA: TGTGCCAGCAGTTTCCACCTAGGGGGGGCGCAGTTCTTC. Protein product: CASSFHLGGAQFF.

This chain links TRBV6-1 with TRBJ1-1; the match to TRBD1 covers 8 bases. Looked up from germline, CDR1 is MNHNS and CDR2 is SASEGT. Unmatched junction bases numbered 4, after V lost 4 bases and J lost 0 bases. The CDR3 runs 15 residues. The CDR3: CASSGRTGMNTEAFF. CDR3 nucleotide sequence: TGTGCCAGCAGTGGGAGGACAGGGATGAACACTGAAGCTTTCTTT.

This clone was counted between two and nine times. The chain employs TRBV27 and TRBJ2-5, with TRBD2 matching over 10 bases. This CDR3 spans 16 amino acids. CDR1 is MNHEY and CDR2 is SMNVEV in the germline V gene (reference sequence). After removal of 5 bases from V and 4 bases from J, the junction contained 10 bases not matched to a gene. In nucleotides, the CDR3 is TGTGCCAGCAGTCCCGGTGGCCTAGCGGGGGTAGAGACCCAGTACTTC. Amino acids: CASSPGGLAGVETQYF.

The J gene is TRBJ2-7, the V gene TRBV7-9; 7 nucleotides align to TRBD1. Germline CDR1 is SEHNR and CDR2 is FQNEAQ (reference sequence). This CDR3 is 14 amino acids long. V lost 2 bases and J lost 7; bases outside the gene matches: 8. The CDR3 protein is CASSLRQGMWEQYF. The CDR3 DNA sequence: TGTGCCAGCAGCTTAAGACAGGGTATGTGGGAGCAGTACTTC.

The chain couples TRBV7-9 to TRBJ1-6; TRBD1 is a possible D gene (6 bases). The CDR3 totals 14 residues. V was trimmed by 6 bases and J by 4 bases, leaving 10 bases between them. Germline V gene sequence: CDR1 SEHNR, CDR2 FQNEAQ (reference sequence). This CDR3 is CASSSQGYNSPLHF. The DNA of the CDR3 is TGTGCCAGCAGTTCACAGGGTTATAATTCACCCCTCCACTTT. Variable domain in full (rest from reference TRBV7-9 and TRBJ1-6): DTGVSQNPRHKITKRGQNVTFRCDPISEHNRLYWYRQTLGQGPEFLTYFQNEAQLEKSRLLSDRFSAERPKGSFSTLEIQRTEQGDSAMYLCASSSQGYNSPLHFGNGTRLTVT.

CDR3 sequence: CASSQEPSGGQRQFF. CDR3 coding DNA: TGCGCCAGCAGCCAAGAACCCTCAGGGGGGCAACGGCAGTTCTTC. The rearrangement uses TRBV4-1 and TRBJ2-1; tentative D call: TRBD1 (7 bases). This CDR3 has 15 amino acids. In germline, CDR1 is MGHRA, CDR2 YSYEKL. V shed 0 bases and J shed 12 bases, with 18 bases lying between them.

V is TRBV29-1 and J is TRBJ2-1; weak D call: TRBD2 (6 bases). CDR1 and CDR2 (germline): SQVTM, ANQGSEA. The CDR3 sequence is 14 residues long. Trimming pared 6 bases from V and 12 bases from J, leaving 24 bases between. CDR3 DNA: TGCAGCGTAGGCTATGGGTCTACTAGCCCGGGGCAGTTCTTC. It codes for CSVGYGSTSPGQFF.

The rearrangement links TRBV9 to TRBJ2-5; 9 nucleotides align to TRBD1. Per the germline V gene, CDR1 is SGDLS and CDR2 is YYNGEE. V lost 7 bases and J lost 5; bases outside the gene matches: 3. CDR3 size: 12 residues. The DNA for the CDR3 is TGTGCCAGCGGACAGGGGAGGGAGACCCAGTACTTC. The encoded protein is CASGQGRETQYF.

The chain employs TRBV6-4 and TRBJ2-2; tentative D call: TRBD2 (5 bases). Germline CDR1 is MRHNA and CDR2 is SNTAGT. Trimming removed 2 bases at V and 4 bases at J, with 5 bases between. This CDR3 spans 13 amino acids. CDR3 loop: CASSDTSTGELFF. The CDR3 coding sequence is TGTGCCAGCAGTGACACTAGCACCGGGGAGCTGTTTTTT.

The V gene is TRBV6-4, the J gene TRBJ1-5; D gene unclear. The CDR3 contains 12 residues. V was trimmed by 7 bases and J by 0 bases, leaving 4 bases between them. Germline values: CDR1 MRHNA, CDR2 SNTAGT. CDR3 sequence reads: CASKYSNQPQHF. The CDR3 DNA reads as TGTGCCAGCAAATATAGCAATCAGCCCCAGCATTTT.

The V gene is TRBV7-3, the J gene TRBJ2-2; D is unclear. With 3 bases removed from V and 4 bases from J, the gap between germline ends came to 9 bases. This CDR3 comprises 14 residues. Germline V gene sequence: CDR1 SGHTA, CDR2 FQGTGA. The CDR3 spells CASSFTGSTGELFF. CDR3 nucleotide sequence: TGTGCCAGCAGCTTTACCGGTAGCACCGGGGAGCTGTTTTTT.

The rearrangement joins TRBV5-1 to TRBJ1-2, with TRBD1 identical over 9 bases. Germline trimming cut 3 bases from V and 6 bases from J; bases unmatched to any gene: 6. Germline assignment: CDR1 SGHRS and CDR2 YFSETQ. The CDR3 length is 14 residues. CDR3 amino acids: CASSSGGTGNGYTF. For the CDR3, the DNA is TGCGCCAGCAGCTCGGGGGGGACAGGGAATGGCTACACCTTC.

The V gene is TRBV27, the J gene TRBJ1-1; 9 nucleotides agree with TRBD1. CDR1 and CDR2 from the germline V gene are MNHEY and SMNVEV (reference sequence). This CDR3 has 14 amino acids. V gave up 4 bases and J gave up 7 bases; unmatched junction bases: 7. CDR3 amino acids: CASSSYRGRVEAFF. CDR3 nucleotide sequence: TGTGCCAGCAGTTCCTACAGGGGGCGGGTTGAAGCTTTCTTT.

V and J are TRBV11-2 and TRBJ1-2, with D possibly matching TRBD1 (5 bases). Trimming removed 2 bases from V and 2 bases from J, with 15 bases in between. From germline, CDR1 is SGHAT and CDR2 FQNNGV. The CDR3 runs to 16 residues. The CDR3 here is CASSLWGNSLNYGYTF. The CDR3 DNA follows: TGTGCCAGCAGCTTATGGGGCAACAGCCTAAACTATGGCTACACCTTC. Complete variable domain (other parts from reference TRBV11-2 and TRBJ1-2): EAGVAQSPRYKIIEKRQSVAFWCNPISGHATLYWYQQILGQGPKLLIQFQNNGVVDDSQLPKDRFSAERLKGVDSTLKIQPAKLEDSAVYLCASSLWGNSLNYGYTFGSGTRLTVV.

A few counts support this clone. The rearrangement joins TRBV5-1 to TRBJ2-1, with D maybe TRBD2 (6 bases). V lost 3 bases to trimming and J lost 0 bases, with 10 bases between them. The CDR3 is 15 residues long. Per the germline V gene, CDR1 is SGHRS and CDR2 is YFSETQ. CDR3: CASSSDGSSYNEQFF. CDR3 DNA sequence: TGCGCCAGCAGCTCCGACGGGAGCTCCTACAATGAGCAGTTCTTC.

There are a few counts of this clone. This chain connects TRBV7-3 to TRBJ2-5, with TRBD1 identical over 9 bases. The CDR3 runs to 16 residues. Germline trimming cut 1 base from V and 12 bases from J; bases unmatched to any gene: 15. CDR1 is SGHTA and CDR2 is FQGTGA in the germline V gene. CDR3 in DNA: TGTGCCAGCAGCTTAATGGGTCCCGGGACAGGGAATCGGAAGTACTTC. This translates into CASSLMGPGTGNRKYF.

The table lists this clone with a count of one. This chain joins TRBV5-6 and TRBJ2-7; weak D call: TRBD2 (5 bases). Germline CDR1 SGHDT, CDR2 YYEEEE. The CDR3 is made up of 15 amino acids. The ends were cut back, 0 bases at V and 0 bases at J, with 10 bases in the middle. DNA of the CDR3: TGTGCCAGCAGCTTGGGAGGGTTAAGCTCCTACGAGCAGTACTTC. Protein sequence: CASSLGGLSSYEQYF.

The genes are TRBV9 and TRBJ2-3, with D unresolved. Per the germline V gene, CDR1 is SGDLS and CDR2 is YYNGEE. Trimming shortened V by 0 bases and J by 2 bases, and 10 bases separated the two germline ends. The CDR3 is 15 residues long. The CDR3, as DNA: TGTGCCAGCAGCGTAGGTGCATCAGACACAGATACGCAGTATTTT. It is translated as CASSVGASDTDTQYF.

The rearrangement joins TRBV6-5 to TRBJ1-1; perhaps TRBD1 as D (5 bases). From germline, CDR1 is MNHEY and CDR2 SVGAGI. Trimming removed 6 bases at V and 3 bases at J, with 11 bases between. The CDR3 consists of 13 residues. The CDR3 coding sequence is TGTGCCAGCAGGGCGGGGGGGTACACTGAAGCTTTCTTT. This sequence encodes CASRAGGYTEAFF.